Detailed here is one TCR beta chain. Trimming took off 1 base at V and 9 bases at J, with 9 bases between the two ends. This CDR3 region has 12 residues. Looked up from germline, CDR1 is SGHTA and CDR2 is FQGNSA. This sample is part of a study of CD8+CD57+ T cells in acquired aplastic anemia. Study details: An average of approximately 3.2 ug of DNA was obtained from sorted CD4+ and CD8+ cells.

In patients chosen for sequencing, flow cytometry had shown CD8+CD57+ cell expansion. The diagnosis in all patients was severe acquired aplastic anemia. Patients were untreated when blood was sampled. TCR beta VDJ combinations and CDR3 sequences were profiled from genomic DNA. Via MiXCR, TCRdb re-called the reads, giving one row per CDR3 protein. The table has some 200,000 distinct CDR3 sequences, 48% seen once; the top ten hold around 2%. Material for sequencing was sorted CD4+, CD8+, or CD8+CD57+ T cells (not recorded which) from PBMCs. The receptor's source is a human donor with aplastic anemia. V usage is TRBV7-2 and J usage is TRBJ2-5, with a tentative D call TRBD2 (6 bases). The CDR3 is CASSLGWEAQYF. CDR3 sequence (DNA): TGTGCCAGCAGCTTAGGTTGGGAGGCCCAGTACTTC.